This note documents a single T cell receptor beta chain sequence. As yet, its antigen is unknown. The repertoire was sequenced with immunoSEQ multiplex PCR; TCRdb's copy has only in-frame clones and lacks some. The sample lists around 19,000 clones, approximately 91% occurring once. This record belongs to a study of T cells in localized non-small cell lung cancer. Germline V gene lookup returns CDR1 SGDLS and CDR2 YYNGEE. V lost 3 bases, J lost 2 bases, and 5 bases stayed unmatched. CDR3 length: 15 residues. General study findings and limits: Across samples, adjacent lung featured a median around 55 of the top 100 tumor clones. Compared with tumor, uninvolved adjacent lung displayed greater T cell clonality, ranking highest overall. Multi-region tumor sequencing was not done, so intratumor heterogeneity could not be excluded.

The sequencing used peripheral blood, collected before any cancer treatment. The rearrangement joins TRBV9 to TRBJ2-3; 8 bases fit TRBD2. This clonotype was obtained from a woman between 35 and 70 years old with stage I lung adenocarcinoma. The CDR3 here is CASSDGLAPTDTQYF. The CDR3 nucleotides are TGTGCCAGCAGCGACGGACTAGCCCCCACAGATACGCAGTATTTT. Together with reference TRBV9 and TRBJ2-3, the CDR3 gives the full variable domain: DSGVTQTPKHLITATGQRVTLRCSPRSGDLSVYWYQQSLDQGLQFLIQYYNGEERAKGNILERFSAQQFPDLHSELNLSSLELGDSALYFCASSDGLAPTDTQYFGPGTRLTVL.